This TCR beta chain was identified in a study of cytomegalovirus exposure and HLA in healthy donors. General study findings and limits: Sequencing likely caused a cluster of highly shared sequence variants. Among the CMV-associated chains, three were confirmed in vitro as specific for CMV antigens.

Concerning this clone: Its antigen remains unidentified.

60 Vbeta and 13 Jbeta primers were used in PCR. TCRdb keeps only in-frame clones here, not all; method: immunoSEQ multiplex PCR. The table records 120,000 or so clones, more than 80% of them present only once. V lost 5 bases and J lost 5; bases outside the gene matches: 14. This CDR3 contains 18 residues. Germline lookup yields CDR1 MGHRA and CDR2 YSYEKL. This sequence originates from a man aged 30-40 years in good health and CMV-seropositive. The gene calls are TRBV4-1 and TRBJ1-5, with 11 bases lining up with TRBD1. Sequencing was performed on PBMCs. The DNA for the CDR3 is TGCGCCAGCAGCATCGGCCCTCCGGGACAGGGGGGGTATCAGCCCCAGCATTTT. This gives the protein CASSIGPPGQGGYQPQHF.